This TCR beta chain is from a study of identical twins. Overall study results and limits: Weaker excess twin sharing was observed in beta out-of-frame sequences. The same donors were not followed; conclusions instead depended on cross-sectional statistical analysis. There were fewer insertions in abundant cord blood beta clonotypes, but memory repertoires showed no such pattern. There was an excess of low generation probability in the out-of-frame alpha sequences that twins shared.

Trimming pared 8 bases from V and 4 bases from J, leaving 6 bases between. CDR1 is SNHLY, CDR2 FYNNEI, per germline. There are 10 residues in the CDR3. TCRdb passed the 5' RACE reads through MiXCR, listing each CDR3 protein once. This table holds a few hundred thousand distinct CDR3 sequences, roughly 9% found once. This clonotype came up a few times. Its matching antigen is unknown. The chain recombines TRBV2 with TRBJ2-7; no clear D. The clonotype originates from a woman in her fifties or sixties in good health. Sequencing was carried out using naive T cells sorted from blood. The CDR3 region has the DNA TGTGCCAGCGGGCAATACGAGCAGTACTTC. This translates into CASGQYEQYF.